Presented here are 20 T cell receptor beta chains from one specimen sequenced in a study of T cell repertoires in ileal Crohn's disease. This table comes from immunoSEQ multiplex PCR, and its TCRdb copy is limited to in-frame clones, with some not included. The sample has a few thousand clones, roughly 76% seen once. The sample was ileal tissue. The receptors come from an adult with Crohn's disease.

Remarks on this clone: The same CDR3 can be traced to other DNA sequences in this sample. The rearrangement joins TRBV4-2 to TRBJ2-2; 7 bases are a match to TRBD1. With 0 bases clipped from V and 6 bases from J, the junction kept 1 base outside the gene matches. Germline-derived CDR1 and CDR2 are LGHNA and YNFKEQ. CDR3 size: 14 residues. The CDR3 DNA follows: TGTGCCAGCAGCCAAGATAGGGGGCCCGGGGAGCTGTTTTTT. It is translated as CASSQDRGPGELFF.

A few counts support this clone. CDR3 sequence (DNA): TGCGCCAGCAGCATCGACAGTGTCCGCTCCTACGAGCAGTACTTC. Translation: CASSIDSVRSYEQYF. The rearrangement uses TRBV5-1 and TRBJ2-7, with a weak D call TRBD1 (5 bases). The CDR3 has 15 residues. V was shortened by 4 bases and J by 0 bases, with 14 bases between the two germline ends. Germline V gene sequence: CDR1 SGHRS, CDR2 YFSETQ.

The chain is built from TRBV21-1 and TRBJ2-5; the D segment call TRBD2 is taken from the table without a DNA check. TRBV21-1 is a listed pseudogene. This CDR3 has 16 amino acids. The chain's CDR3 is CASSKTASGNQETQYF. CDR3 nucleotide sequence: TGTGCCAGCAGCAAAACAGCTAGCGGGAACCAAGAGACCCAGTACTTC.

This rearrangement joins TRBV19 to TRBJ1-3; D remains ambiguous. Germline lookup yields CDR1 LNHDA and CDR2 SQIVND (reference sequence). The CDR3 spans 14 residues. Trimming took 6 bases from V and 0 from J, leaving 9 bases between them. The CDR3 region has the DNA TGTGCCAGTAGCGCCACCTACTCTGGAAACACCATATATTTT. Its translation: CASSATYSGNTIYF.

Written as DNA, the CDR3 is TGTGCAAGTCGCTTAGCGGGAGCAGATACGCAGTATTTT. Protein sequence: CASRLAGADTQYF. This chain joins TRBV12-2 and TRBJ2-3; the DNA was not used to check the table's D call, TRBD2. TRBV12-2 is a pseudogene segment. This CDR3 contains 13 residues.

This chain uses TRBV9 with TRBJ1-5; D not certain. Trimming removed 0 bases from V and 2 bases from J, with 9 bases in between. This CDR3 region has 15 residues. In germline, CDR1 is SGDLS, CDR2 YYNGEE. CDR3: CASSVGGNGNQPQHF. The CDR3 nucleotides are TGTGCCAGCAGCGTAGGAGGGAACGGCAATCAGCCCCAGCATTTT.

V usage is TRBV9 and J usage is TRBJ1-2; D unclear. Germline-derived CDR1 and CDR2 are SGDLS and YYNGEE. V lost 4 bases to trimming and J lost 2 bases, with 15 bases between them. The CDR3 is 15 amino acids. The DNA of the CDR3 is TGTGCCAGCAGCCCAGGCGTCTCGAACAACTATGGCTACACCTTC. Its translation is CASSPGVSNNYGYTF.

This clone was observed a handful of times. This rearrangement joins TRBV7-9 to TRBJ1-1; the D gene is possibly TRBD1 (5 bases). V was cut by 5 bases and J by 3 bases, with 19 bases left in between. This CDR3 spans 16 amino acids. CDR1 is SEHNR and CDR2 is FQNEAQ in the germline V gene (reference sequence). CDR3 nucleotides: TGTGCCAGCAGCGTAAAGGGGCTTGACTCCGACACTGAAGCTTTCTTT. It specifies CASSVKGLDSDTEAFF.

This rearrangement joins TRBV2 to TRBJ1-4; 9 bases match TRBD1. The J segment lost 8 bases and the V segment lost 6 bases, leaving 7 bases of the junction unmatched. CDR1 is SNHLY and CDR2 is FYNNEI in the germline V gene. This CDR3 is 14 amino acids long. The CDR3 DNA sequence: TGTGCCAGCAGCTTACAGGGGGCAGGAGAAAAACTGTTTTTT. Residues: CASSLQGAGEKLFF.

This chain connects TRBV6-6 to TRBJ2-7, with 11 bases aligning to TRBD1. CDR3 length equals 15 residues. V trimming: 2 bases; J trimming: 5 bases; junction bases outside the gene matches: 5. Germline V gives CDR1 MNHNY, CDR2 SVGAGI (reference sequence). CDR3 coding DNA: TGTGCCAGCAGTTACCCGGGACAGGGGGTAGACGAGCAGTACTTC. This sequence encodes CASSYPGQGVDEQYF.

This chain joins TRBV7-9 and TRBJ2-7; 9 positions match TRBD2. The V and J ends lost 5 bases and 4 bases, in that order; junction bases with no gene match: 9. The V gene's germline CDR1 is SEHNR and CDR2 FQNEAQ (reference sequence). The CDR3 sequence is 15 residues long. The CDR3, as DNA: TGTGCCAGCAGCCCCATCAACGCGGGGGGGTACGAGCAGTACTTC. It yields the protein CASSPINAGGYEQYF.

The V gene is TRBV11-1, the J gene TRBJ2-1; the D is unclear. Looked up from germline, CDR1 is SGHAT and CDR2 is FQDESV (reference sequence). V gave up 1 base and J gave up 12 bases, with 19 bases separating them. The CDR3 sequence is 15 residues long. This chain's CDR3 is CASSLEPSLAVRQFF. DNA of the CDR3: TGTGCCAGCAGCTTAGAACCATCATTGGCGGTAAGGCAGTTCTTC.

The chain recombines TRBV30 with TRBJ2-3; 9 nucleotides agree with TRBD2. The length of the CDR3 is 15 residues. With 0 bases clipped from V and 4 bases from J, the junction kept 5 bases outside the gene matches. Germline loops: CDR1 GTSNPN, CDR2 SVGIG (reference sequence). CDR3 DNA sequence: TGTGCCTGGAGTGTAGGGGCGGGGGGGCCAGATACGCAGTATTTT. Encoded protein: CAWSVGAGGPDTQYF. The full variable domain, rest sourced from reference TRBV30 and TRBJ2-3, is SQTIHQWPATLVQPVGSPLSLECTVEGTSNPNLYWYRQAAGRGLQLLFYSVGIGQISSEVPQNLSASRPQDRQFILSSKKLLLSDSGFYLCAWSVGAGGPDTQYFGPGTRLTVL.

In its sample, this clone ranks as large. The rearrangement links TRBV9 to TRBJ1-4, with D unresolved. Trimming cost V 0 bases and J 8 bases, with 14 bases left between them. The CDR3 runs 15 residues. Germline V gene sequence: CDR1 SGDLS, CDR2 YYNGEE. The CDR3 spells CASSVGADKKEKLFF. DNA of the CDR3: TGTGCCAGCAGCGTAGGGGCAGACAAAAAAGAAAAACTGTTTTTT.

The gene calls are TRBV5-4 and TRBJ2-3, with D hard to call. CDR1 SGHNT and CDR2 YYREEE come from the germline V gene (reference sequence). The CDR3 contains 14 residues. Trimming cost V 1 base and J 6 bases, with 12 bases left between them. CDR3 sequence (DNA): TGTGCCAGCAGCTTGCGGCAGGCCAAGGATACGCAGTATTTT. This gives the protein CASSLRQAKDTQYF.

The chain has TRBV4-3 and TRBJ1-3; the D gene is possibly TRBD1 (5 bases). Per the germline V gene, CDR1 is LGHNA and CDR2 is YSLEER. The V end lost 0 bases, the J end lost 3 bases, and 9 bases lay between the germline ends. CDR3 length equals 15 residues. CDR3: CASSQDTDIGNTIYF. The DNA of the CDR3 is TGCGCCAGCAGCCAAGATACGGACATTGGAAACACCATATATTTT.

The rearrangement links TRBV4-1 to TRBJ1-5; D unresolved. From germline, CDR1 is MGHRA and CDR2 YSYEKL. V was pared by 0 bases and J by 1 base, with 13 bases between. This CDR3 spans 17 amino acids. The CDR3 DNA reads TGCGCCAGCAGCCAAGATCGGTTGGCCGGGAGCAATCAGCCCCAGCATTTT. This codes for CASSQDRLAGSNQPQHF.

CDR3 region: CASSHQTGGGEQYF. The CDR3 DNA reads as TGTGCCAGCAGCCATCAAACAGGGGGGGGCGAGCAGTACTTC. V gene TRBV27 combines with J gene TRBJ2-7, with a possible D match to TRBD1 (8 bases). The CDR3 loop spans 14 amino acids. The germline CDR1 and CDR2 sequences are MNHEY and SMNVEV (reference sequence). Trimming shortened V by 6 bases and J by 6 bases, and 18 bases separated the two germline ends.

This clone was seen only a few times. The CDR3 region is CATSTRTGGATNEKLFF. CDR3 nucleotides: TGTGCCACCAGCACGCGGACAGGGGGCGCGACTAATGAAAAACTGTTTTTT. The chain recombines TRBV15 with TRBJ1-4, with TRBD1 matching over 11 bases. J lost 2 bases, V lost 4 bases, and 6 bases had no gene match. The CDR3 loop spans 17 amino acids. Germline values: CDR1 LNHNV, CDR2 YYDKDF (reference sequence). Full variable domain (missing parts from reference TRBV15 and TRBJ1-4): DAMVIQNPRYQVTQFGKPVTLSCSQTLNHNVMYWYQQKSSQAPKLLFHYYDKDFNNEADTPDNFQSRRPNTSFCFLDIRSPGLGDTAMYLCATSTRTGGATNEKLFFGSGTQLSVL.

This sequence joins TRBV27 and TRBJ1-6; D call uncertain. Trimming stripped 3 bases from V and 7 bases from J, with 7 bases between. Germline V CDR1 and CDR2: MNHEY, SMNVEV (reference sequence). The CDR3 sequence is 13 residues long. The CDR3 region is CASSFSANSPLHF. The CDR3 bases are TGTGCCAGCAGTTTTTCCGCGAATTCACCCCTCCACTTT.